This note documents a single T cell receptor beta chain sequence. The antigen it recognizes is unknown. Per-nucleotide qualities are absent, and no much larger clonotype sits a single base away. Sample time point, as interpreted from the label and publication: baseline before first vaccination. Samples from vaccinated people were obtained from the UK trials COV001 and COV002, which included a single-blind randomized controlled phase 2/3 trial of AZD1222 (ChAdOx1 nCoV-19) in healthy adults. Trial participant PBMC samples were collected at day 0 and day 28 after the second dose for TCRbeta chain sequencing. The data were taken from a study of T cell responses to AZD1222 COVID-19 vaccine (dated by TCRdb to the early 2020s). Regarding the complete study: AZD1222 recipients with second doses at about 4 weeks or about 12 weeks were pooled, because spike-specific TCR depth and breadth did not differ between schedules. A total of under 250 trial participants underwent TCR sequencing, of whom 207 had received two doses of AZD1222 and around 25 had received two doses of the MenACWY control vaccine. Trial participants were enrolled into age subgroups of 18-55, 56-69 and 70-plus years, which contained about 150, 28 and 57 TCR-sequenced participants, respectively.

Results and caveats for the whole study, not just this receptor: Vaccine-associated CD4 TCRs spanned the whole spike protein, with dominant responses in regions 160-218 and 743-854. Participants were mostly white British and included more females than males, and it was suggested by the authors that clonal diversity may have been underestimated. A significant rise in spike-specific TCR breadth and depth was observed after two AZD1222 doses relative to day 0 and relative to MenACWY recipients. Conclusions about previously exposed vaccinees were limited because only a handful of AZD1222 recipients were SARS-CoV-2 seropositive at baseline. In the small 56-69-year group, the increase in depth fell short of significance, most likely because of low power. Nearly half of unique spike-specific TCRs reportedly recognized epitopes outside regions mutated in the B.1.351 and B.1.1.7 variants. Because no samples from the day 14 peak response were available, repertoires could be characterized only after the peak T cell response.

Trimming at the junction amounts to 5 bases on V and 4 bases on J, and the germline ends lie 12 bases apart. CDR1 and CDR2 (MDHEN, SYDVKM) derive from the germline V gene. From its cysteine to its phenylalanine, the CDR3 spans 15 amino acids. The DNA shown is the 45-base CDR3, in frame from base 1. The CDR3 regions of human TCRbeta chains were subjected to immunosequencing. The study's processing was this. TCRs in the repertoires were compared against a reference library of SARS-CoV-2-specific TCRs that had been generated with the MIRA antigen-specificity platform. Breadth was defined as the fraction of unique TCRs that were SARS-CoV-2-associated, and depth was defined as the fraction of total T cells that were SARS-CoV-2-associated. Using the MIRA data, each spike-specific TCR was assigned both to the spike region to which the TCR was reactive and to a CD4 or CD8 class. Log10-transformed breadth and depth values were compared by one-way ANOVA with Sidak's multiple comparisons tests. In its TCRdb copy, this immuneACCESS table keeps in-frame sequences only and misses some clones. Where compared with another copy, unresolved V genes explain less than half of these, and the others have no known cause. Clone size and the V and J calls come from that table; the DNA yielded D and trimming. Recorded for this sample are over 100,000 clones; 90% of them occurred a single time. The ten largest clonotypes hold 6.9% of the sample.

This clonotype originated in an adult in good health. Material: peripheral blood, obtained on day 0 of AZD1222 vaccination. The rearrangement joined TRBV28 to TRBJ1-6; a tentative D call is TRBD1 (6 bases match). The CDR3 region reads CASSRQVSYNSPLHF. The nucleotide sequence reads TGTGCCAGCAGTCGACAGGTCTCGTATAATTCACCCCTCCACTTT.